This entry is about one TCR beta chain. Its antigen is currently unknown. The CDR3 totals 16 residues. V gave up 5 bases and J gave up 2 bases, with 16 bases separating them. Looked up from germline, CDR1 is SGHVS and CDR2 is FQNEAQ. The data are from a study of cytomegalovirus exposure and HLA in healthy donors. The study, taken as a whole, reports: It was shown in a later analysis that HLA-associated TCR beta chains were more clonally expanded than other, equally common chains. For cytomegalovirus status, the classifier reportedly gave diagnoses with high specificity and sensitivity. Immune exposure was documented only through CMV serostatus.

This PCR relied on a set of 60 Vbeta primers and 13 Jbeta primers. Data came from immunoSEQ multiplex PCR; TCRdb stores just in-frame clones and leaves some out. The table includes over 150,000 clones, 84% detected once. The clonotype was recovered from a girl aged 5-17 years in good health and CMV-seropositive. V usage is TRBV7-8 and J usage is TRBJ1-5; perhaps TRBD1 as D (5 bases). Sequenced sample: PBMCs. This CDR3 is CASSREWGQGNQPQHF. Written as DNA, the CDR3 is TGTGCCAGCAGCCGTGAATGGGGCCAGGGCAATCAGCCCCAGCATTTT.